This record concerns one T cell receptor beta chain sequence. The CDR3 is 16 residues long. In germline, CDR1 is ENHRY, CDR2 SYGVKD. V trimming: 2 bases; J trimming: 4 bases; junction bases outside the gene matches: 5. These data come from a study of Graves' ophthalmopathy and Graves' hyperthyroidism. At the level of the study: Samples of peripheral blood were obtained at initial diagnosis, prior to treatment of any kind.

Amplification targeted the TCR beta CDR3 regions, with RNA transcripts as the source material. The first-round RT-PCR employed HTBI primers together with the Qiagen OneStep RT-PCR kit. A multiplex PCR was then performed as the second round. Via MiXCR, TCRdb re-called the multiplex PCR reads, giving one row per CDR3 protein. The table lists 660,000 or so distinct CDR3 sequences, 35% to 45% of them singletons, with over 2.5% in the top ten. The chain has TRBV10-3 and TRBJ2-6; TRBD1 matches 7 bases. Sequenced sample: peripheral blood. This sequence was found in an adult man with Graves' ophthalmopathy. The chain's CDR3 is CAISEPPGQGANVLTF. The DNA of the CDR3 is TGTGCCATCAGTGAGCCTCCGGGACAGGGGGCCAACGTCCTGACTTTC.